The 13 T cell receptor beta chains in this list originate from one sample, sequenced in a study of blood T cell repertoires in COVID-19. This table comes from immunoSEQ multiplex PCR, and its TCRdb copy is limited to in-frame clones, with some not included. The sample includes 250,000 to 300,000 clones, approximately 88% of them seen just once. Sample: peripheral blood. The receptors here all came from a woman aged 40 to 49 who had recovered from COVID-19.

Details on this clone: Other DNA sequences of this sample code for an identical CDR3. The V call is TRBV12-3 or TRBV12-4, the J call TRBJ1-1; D unresolved. V was pared by 3 bases and J by 1 base, with 6 bases between. This CDR3 has 13 amino acids. DNA for the CDR3: TGTGCCAGCAGTTTGGGCAGGAACACTGAAGCTTTCTTT. Its translation is CASSLGRNTEAFF.

V gene TRBV6-5 combines with J gene TRBJ1-4; TRBD1 matches 7 bases. The trim removed 6 bases at V and 7 bases at J, leaving 5 bases unmatched. CDR3 length: 13 residues. Germline CDR1 is MNHEY and CDR2 is SVGAGI. The CDR3, as DNA: TGTGCCAGCAGGGGGACAGTTATTGAAAAACTGTTTTTT. Translation gives CASRGTVIEKLFF.

V gene TRBV11-2 combines with J gene TRBJ2-5; 7 nucleotides agree with TRBD2. Germline V lookup: CDR1 SGHAT, CDR2 FQNNGV. V lost 5 bases, J lost 5 bases, and 8 bases stayed unmatched. The CDR3 totals 14 residues. In nucleotides, the CDR3 is TGTGCCAGCAGCCCTACTGGCGGGAGCGAGACCCAGTACTTC. Protein: CASSPTGGSETQYF.

This clone was recorded once. The chain links TRBV10-3 to TRBJ2-7, with 9 bases identical to TRBD2. V gave up 3 bases and J gave up 2 bases; unmatched junction bases: 5. This CDR3 comprises 15 residues. Germline lookup yields CDR1 ENHRY and CDR2 SYGVKD. The chain's CDR3 is CAISEYSGGTYEQYF. The CDR3 bases are TGTGCCATCAGTGAATATAGCGGGGGAACCTACGAGCAGTACTTC.

This sequence joins TRBV6-5 and TRBJ2-1; 10 bases align to TRBD1. The CDR3 is 16 residues long. Germline V gene data show CDR1 as MNHEY and CDR2 as SVGAGI. V lost 2 bases to trimming and J lost 8 bases; unmatched junction nucleotides: 9. CDR3 loop: CASSYGPGQGNHEQFF. The CDR3 nucleotides read TGTGCCAGCAGTTACGGACCGGGACAGGGGAACCATGAGCAGTTCTTC.

This chain uses TRBV28 with TRBJ2-1; no reliable D call. The CDR3 consists of 13 residues. Trimming took off 5 bases at V and 7 bases at J, with 12 bases between the two ends. Germline CDR1 and CDR2: MDHEN and SYDVKM. CDR3 protein: CASSLTFRNEQFF. The CDR3 DNA reads TGTGCCAGCAGTCTGACTTTCCGGAATGAGCAGTTCTTC.

The chain employs TRBV27 and TRBJ2-7; TRBD2 matches at 7 bases. The CDR3 consists of 15 residues. After removal of 2 bases from V and 4 bases from J, the junction contained 8 bases not matched to a gene. The V gene's germline CDR1 is MNHEY and CDR2 SMNVEV (reference sequence). The CDR3 region is CASSLVVGRGYEQYF. CDR3 in DNA: TGTGCCAGCAGTTTAGTGGTAGGGCGGGGGTACGAGCAGTACTTC.

This rearrangement joins TRBV4-2 to TRBJ2-2; TRBD1 might be the D (5 bases). CDR1 is LGHNA and CDR2 is YNFKEQ in the germline V gene. V dropped 1 base and J dropped 6 bases, with 12 bases sitting between them. This CDR3 is built from 15 residues. CDR3 DNA sequence: TGTGCCAGCAGCCAAGGGCAGGGTCCATCCGGGGAGCTGTTTTTT. This sequence encodes CASSQGQGPSGELFF.

The V gene is TRBV11-2, the J gene TRBJ1-4, with no clear D. CDR1 is SGHAT, CDR2 FQNNGV, per germline. The CDR3 covers 15 residues. V shed 5 bases and J shed 5 bases, with 15 bases lying between them. The DNA of the CDR3 is TGTGCCAGCAGCGCGACGGGGAACCCAAATGAAAAACTGTTTTTT. Its protein product is CASSATGNPNEKLFF.

In nucleotides, the CDR3 is TGTGCCAGCAGTCCCCTAGCGGCAGACACCGGGGAGCTGTTTTTT. It translates to CASSPLAADTGELFF. The chain combines TRBV2 with TRBJ2-2, with 7 positions matching TRBD2. V shed 5 bases, J shed 3 bases, and the junction held 6 bases outside the gene matches. The CDR3 is 15 residues long. The germline V gene encodes CDR1 SNHLY and CDR2 FYNNEI.

In this sample, this clone turned up once. V is TRBV27 and J is TRBJ2-7; 9 bases agree with TRBD2. The V segment lost 2 bases and the J segment 0 bases; nucleotides outside the gene matches: 11. CDR1 and CDR2 (germline): MNHEY, SMNVEV (reference sequence). There are 18 residues in the CDR3. The CDR3 region is CASSLNPGVAGVSYEQYF. The CDR3 nucleotides read TGTGCCAGCAGTTTAAACCCCGGGGTAGCGGGAGTCTCCTACGAGCAGTACTTC.

The rearrangement uses TRBV18 and TRBJ1-5; D is perhaps TRBD1 (5 bases). The CDR3 is 16 residues long. The V end lost 6 bases, the J end lost 4 bases, and 19 bases lay between the germline ends. Germline values: CDR1 KGHSH, CDR2 LQKENI. The CDR3 nucleotides read TGTGCCAGCTCCGACCAATTGGGGCAGGGTAATCAGCCCCAGCATTTT. Translating gives CASSDQLGQGNQPQHF.

V gene TRBV11-1 combines with J gene TRBJ2-2; 8 bases map to TRBD2. Trimming cost V 5 bases and J 4 bases; bases outside gene matches: 6. CDR3 size: 15 residues. Germline-derived CDR1 and CDR2 are SGHAT and FQDESV (reference sequence). DNA for the CDR3: TGTGCCAGCAGCCCGGTCCGGGAGGGCACCGGGGAGCTGTTTTTT. This encodes CASSPVREGTGELFF.